This T cell receptor beta chain was observed in a study of early T cells in non-severe SARS-CoV-2 infection. V dropped 4 bases and J dropped 2; count of bases not matched to a gene: 5. The CDR3 has 14 amino acids. In TCRdb, the 5' RACE reads were re-called with MiXCR into one record per CDR3 protein. The table has about 99,000 distinct CDR3 sequences, 16% seen once; the top ten hold over 0.95%. The sequenced sample was whole blood. This clonotype originated in an adult who was a healthcare worker with PCR-confirmed SARS-CoV-2 infection or an uninfected control (not recorded which). The rearrangement links TRBV5-3 to TRBJ2-7; 8 bases agree with TRBD1. TRBV5-3 is recorded as an ORF, its role being uncertain. CDR3 in DNA: TGTGCCAGAAGCCAGGACAGGGTTACCTACGAGCAGTACTTC. Protein sequence: CARSQDRVTYEQYF.